This TCR beta chain comes out of a study of T cells in Graves' hyperthyroidism and ophthalmopathy. Study overall: Peripheral blood was secured at the point of initial diagnosis, before any treatment.

In this sample, this clonotype turned up a few times. This CDR3 contains 16 residues. J gave up 1 base and V 5 bases, and 7 bases lay outside the gene matches. CDR1 MNHNS and CDR2 SASEGT come from the germline V gene. RNA transcripts gave rise to amplified TCR beta CDR3 regions. Using the HTBI primer set, a first-round RT-PCR was run on the TCR CDR3. A single record per CDR3 protein comes from TCRdb applying MiXCR to the multiplex PCR reads. The repertoire consists of about 560,000 distinct CDR3 sequences, with over 15% occurring once and the leading ten covering 15% to 20%. For Graves' hyperthyroidism to be stable, ophthalmopathy could not progress within 18 months. Uncontrolled infection, other autoimmune disease, pregnancy or lactation excluded patients.

The sequenced sample consisted of blood. The chain combines TRBV6-1 with TRBJ2-3; 9 positions match TRBD2. The receptor comes from a woman aged 18-30 years with Graves' hyperthyroidism. CDR3 amino acids: CASSRRGGGGTDTQYF. The DNA of the CDR3 is TGTGCCAGCAGTCGCCGCGGCGGGGGGGGCACAGATACGCAGTATTTT.